These 28 T cell receptor beta chains were all obtained from the same sample, sequenced in a study of CXCR3-negative and CXCR3-positive naive CD8 T cells. The libraries of TRB cDNA were constructed through 5' RACE using UMI labels. TCRdb reprocessed the 5' RACE reads; each CDR3 protein has one entry and no DNA is given. This table lists thousands of distinct CDR3 sequences. The sequenced sample consisted of naive CXCR3- CD8+ T cells from blood. Specified subset: CD45RO-CCR7+CD27+CD95- naive CD8+ T cells lacking CXCR3 (TNR3-). The receptors here all came from a human donor in good health. Some clones in this sample may be carry-over from other donors' samples.

The V gene is TRBV2, the J gene TRBJ1-1; TCRdb lists TRBD1, though no DNA is available to test this call. Germline V gene lookup returns CDR1 SNHLY and CDR2 FYNNEI. The CDR3 runs 16 residues. The CDR3 sequence is CATPAPWGSRNTEAFF. The full variable domain, in which reference TRBV2 and TRBJ1-1 provide the parts outside the CDR3, is EPEVTQTPSHQVTQMGQEVILRCVPISNHLYFYWYRQILGQKVEFLVSFYNNEISEKSEIFDDQFSVERPDGSNFTLKIRSTKLEDSAMYFCATPAPWGSRNTEAFFGQGTRLTVV.

This clonotype counts as medium-sized by frequency. The chain combines TRBV5-1 with TRBJ2-7; TCRdb lists TRBD2, though no DNA is available to test this call. The CDR3 is 17 amino acids. Germline CDR1 reads SGHRS; CDR2 reads YFSETQ. CDR3 in amino acids: CASSSPGLAGVEYEQYF.

This clonotype is identified as medium-sized from frequency. The chain carries TRBV14 and TRBJ2-1; the TRBD1 assignment by TCRdb is unverifiable without DNA. Per the germline V gene, CDR1 is SGHDN and CDR2 is FVKESK. This CDR3 has 17 amino acids. The CDR3 is CASSQRPTGVPYNEQFF.

This chain joins TRBV29-1 and TRBJ2-1. CDR3 length: 16 amino acids. The V gene's germline CDR1 is SQVTM and CDR2 ANQGSEA. This CDR3 is CSVESSAISQYNEQFF.

The V gene is TRBV20-1, the J gene TRBJ2-7; the TRBD1 assignment by TCRdb is unverifiable without DNA. Germline CDR1 DFQATT, CDR2 SNEGSKA (reference sequence). The CDR3 extends over 14 amino acids. CDR3 region: CSAVGQSSSYEQYF.

This clonotype is identified as medium-sized from frequency. The chain couples TRBV6-2 or TRBV6-3 to TRBJ1-3; the D call from TCRdb, TRBD1, cannot be confirmed without DNA. The CDR3 extends over 16 amino acids. Germline CDR1 and CDR2: MNHEY and SVGEGT. The CDR3 spells CASSGTGGQTGNTIYF.

By frequency, this clonotype is medium-sized. The chain employs TRBV20-1 and TRBJ1-1; TCRdb lists TRBD1, though no DNA is available to test this call. CDR1 DFQATT and CDR2 SNEGSKA come from the germline V gene (reference sequence). This CDR3 spans 16 amino acids. CDR3: CSAREGTGGFGTEAFF.

In terms of frequency, this clonotype is medium-sized. The chain has TRBV13 and TRBJ2-6. This CDR3 has 15 residues. Germline values: CDR1 PRHDT, CDR2 FYEKMQ (reference sequence). The CDR3 sequence: CASSLRNSGANVLTF.

By frequency, this clonotype registers medium-sized. This chain connects TRBV29-1 to TRBJ2-1; TCRdb names TRBD2, which stays unverified in the absence of DNA. Germline CDR1 SQVTM, CDR2 ANQGSEA. The CDR3 contains 16 residues. CDR3 sequence: CSVEELGLAVGDEQFF.

By frequency, this clonotype is medium-sized. CDR3 amino acids: CASSLLGVRDRSYEQYF. V gene TRBV5-1 combines with J gene TRBJ2-7; TCRdb proposes TRBD1, but this gene call is untestable without DNA. Germline loops: CDR1 SGHRS, CDR2 YFSETQ. This CDR3 spans 17 amino acids.

V gene TRBV6-6 combines with J gene TRBJ1-2; checking the TCRdb D call of TRBD1 is not possible without DNA. Germline values: CDR1 MNHNY, CDR2 SVGAGI (reference sequence). There are 13 residues in the CDR3. CDR3 amino acids: CASRPGQGFGYTF.

The J gene is TRBJ2-7, the V gene TRBV6-1. Germline V CDR1 and CDR2: MNHNS, SASEGT. The CDR3 has 13 amino acids. The CDR3 reads CASSAGTHYEQYF.

Judged by frequency, this clonotype is medium-sized. The rearrangement uses TRBV5-1 and TRBJ2-1; absent DNA, TCRdb's TRBD2 call cannot be checked. There are 14 residues in the CDR3. Per germline, CDR1 SGHRS and CDR2 YFSETQ. The CDR3 region is CASSLAGGLNEQFF.

This clonotype is deemed medium-sized (0.01 to 0.1%) by its frequency. The chain joins TRBV7-6 to TRBJ1-3. Germline CDR1 reads SGHVS; CDR2 reads FNYEAQ. The CDR3 spans 11 residues. CDR3 in amino acids: CATNSGNTIYF.

The J gene is TRBJ2-7, the V gene TRBV7-9. The CDR3 is 11 residues long. The germline CDR1 and CDR2 sequences are SEHNR and FQNEAQ (reference sequence). CDR3 amino acids: CASTDTYEQYF.

The V gene is TRBV25-1, the J gene TRBJ2-7; TCRdb names TRBD1, which stays unverified in the absence of DNA. Germline V gene data show CDR1 as MGHDK and CDR2 as SYGVNS. This CDR3 comprises 15 residues. The CDR3 spells CASSEDRGVVYEQYF.

This chain uses TRBV6-5 with TRBJ1-6. Germline CDR1 is MNHEY and CDR2 is SVGAGI. This CDR3 is 12 amino acids long. The CDR3 reads CASSPTNSPLHF.

The rearrangement joins TRBV2 to TRBJ2-3; TCRdb selects TRBD1, and the lack of DNA leaves this call unchecked. The length of the CDR3 is 14 residues. The germline CDR1 and CDR2 sequences are SNHLY and FYNNEI. CDR3 protein: CASSRESSTDTQYF. Based on the CDR3 plus reference TRBV2 and TRBJ2-3, the full variable domain is EPEVTQTPSHQVTQMGQEVILRCVPISNHLYFYWYRQILGQKVEFLVSFYNNEISEKSEIFDDQFSVERPDGSNFTLKIRSTKLEDSAMYFCASSRESSTDTQYFGPGTRLTVL.

Measured by frequency, this clonotype is medium-sized (0.01 to 0.1%). The V and J genes are TRBV29-1 and TRBJ1-2; TCRdb's D call, TRBD1, is unchecked because there is no DNA. The V gene's germline CDR1 is SQVTM and CDR2 ANQGSEA. This CDR3 is 13 amino acids long. The CDR3: CSVAEGSNYGYTF.

Measured by frequency, this clonotype is medium-sized. V usage is TRBV7-2 and J usage is TRBJ1-4; TCRdb selects TRBD1, and the lack of DNA leaves this call unchecked. Germline V gene data show CDR1 as SGHTA and CDR2 as FQGNSA. CDR3 length: 16 amino acids. CDR3 sequence: CASSQGPYATNEKLFF.

V is TRBV2 and J is TRBJ2-7; TCRdb lists TRBD2, though no DNA is available to test this call. The CDR3 consists of 14 residues. Germline V gene lookup returns CDR1 SNHLY and CDR2 FYNNEI. The CDR3 spells CASSDGTSRYEQYF.

The rearrangement joins TRBV7-2 to TRBJ2-3. Germline values: CDR1 SGHTA, CDR2 FQGNSA. The CDR3 consists of 14 residues. The CDR3 here is CASSLFLSTDTQYF.

Its frequency marks this clonotype as medium-sized. The chain couples TRBV23-1 to TRBJ1-4; TCRdb picks TRBD1, but there is no DNA to check that call. TRBV23-1 falls under the ORF class, with uncertain function. The CDR3 is 16 residues long. Here the CDR3 reads CASSPPRRRGSWELFF.

CDR3 amino acids: CASRDRDSQPQHF. The chain uses TRBV28 and TRBJ1-5; TCRdb returns TRBD1, unconfirmable since there is no DNA. The CDR3 covers 13 residues. Per the germline V gene, CDR1 is MDHEN and CDR2 is SYDVKM.

This clonotype is labeled medium-sized based on frequency. This chain joins TRBV29-1 and TRBJ2-3; without DNA, the TCRdb call of TRBD1 cannot be checked. The germline gives CDR1 SQVTM, CDR2 ANQGSEA. The CDR3 extends over 14 amino acids. CDR3 protein: CSVDGGPSTDTQYF.

Frequency places this clonotype as medium-sized. The V and J genes are TRBV29-1 and TRBJ2-3; as DNA is missing, the TRBD1 call by TCRdb cannot be tested. The CDR3 consists of 15 residues. Germline lookup yields CDR1 SQVTM and CDR2 ANQGSEA. CDR3 loop: CSVALVGGEQDTQYF.

This clonotype is classed as medium-sized by frequency. The V call is TRBV7-3, the J call TRBJ2-3; there is no DNA to check the TCRdb D call of TRBD1. Germline CDR1 reads SGHTA; CDR2 reads FQGTGA. The CDR3 extends over 15 amino acids. CDR3: CASSAEGHITDTQYF.

The chain has TRBV5-1 and TRBJ2-2; the D call from TCRdb, TRBD1, cannot be confirmed without DNA. Germline V gene lookup returns CDR1 SGHRS and CDR2 YFSETQ. The CDR3 is made up of 16 amino acids. The CDR3 reads CASSWTGTGITGELFF.